Described below is a single TCR beta chain sequence and its context. Its cognate antigen is unknown. The PCR was carried out with 60 Vbeta primers and 13 Jbeta primers. This table comes from immunoSEQ multiplex PCR, and its TCRdb copy is limited to in-frame clones, with some not included. The table records roughly 73,000 clones, around 85% of them present only once. Germline V gene lookup returns CDR1 MDHEN and CDR2 SYDVKM. V was trimmed by 6 bases and J by 7 bases, leaving 6 bases between them. This CDR3 comprises 10 residues. Healthy bone marrow donors made up the donor group. The sample comes from a study of cytomegalovirus exposure and HLA in healthy donors. Overall study results and limits: Researchers reportedly found TCR beta sequences accurately predicted most subjects' HLA-A and HLA-B alleles. Earlier findings revealed that most TCR beta V segments proved productive either about 90% or about 30% of the time. According to the study, approximately 150 TCR beta chains were cytomegalovirus-associated.

What was sequenced was PBMCs. This receptor was taken from a woman aged 50 to 60 in good health and CMV-seronegative. The V gene is TRBV28, the J gene TRBJ1-1, with D maybe TRBD1 (5 bases). The CDR3 DNA follows: TGTGCCAGCAGCGACAGTGAAGCTTTCTTT. Residues: CASSDSEAFF. Full variable domain (missing parts from reference TRBV28 and TRBJ1-1): DVKVTQSSRYLVKRTGEKVFLECVQDMDHENMFWYRQDPGLGLRLIYFSYDVKMKEKGDIPEGYSVSREKKERFSLILESASTNQTSMYLCASSDSEAFFGQGTRLTVV.